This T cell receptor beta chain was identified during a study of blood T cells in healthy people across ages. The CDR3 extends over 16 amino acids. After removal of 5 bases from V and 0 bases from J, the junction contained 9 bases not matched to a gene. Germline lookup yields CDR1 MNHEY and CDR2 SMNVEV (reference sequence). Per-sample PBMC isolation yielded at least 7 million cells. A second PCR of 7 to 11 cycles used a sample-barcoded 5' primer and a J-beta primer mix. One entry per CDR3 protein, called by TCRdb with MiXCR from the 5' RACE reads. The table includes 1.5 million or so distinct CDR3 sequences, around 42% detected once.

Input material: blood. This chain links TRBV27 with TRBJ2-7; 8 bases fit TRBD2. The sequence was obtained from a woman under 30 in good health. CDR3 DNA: TGTGCCAGCAGTAACCCCGGGGGGGTCATCTCCTACGAGCAGTACTTC. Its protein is CASSNPGGVISYEQYF.